These 24 T cell receptor beta chains were all obtained from the same sample, sequenced in a study of blood T cells in healthy people across ages. For the second PCR, which ran for about 6 to 11 cycles, a sample-barcoded 5' primer and a J-beta primer mix were used. Using its own MiXCR run on the 5' RACE reads, TCRdb lists one record per CDR3 protein. The sample has about 650,000 distinct CDR3 sequences; about 32% are singletons. The material sequenced was blood. These receptors all stem from an elderly woman in good health.

CDR3 DNA: TGCAGTGCTAGTAATCCGGGACAGGGGGCTTTAGAGCAGTACTTC. Protein sequence: CSASNPGQGALEQYF. The gene calls are TRBV20-1 and TRBJ2-7, with 12 positions matching TRBD1. The length of the CDR3 is 15 residues. The V segment lost 3 bases and the J segment 7 bases; nucleotides outside the gene matches: 10. Germline assignment: CDR1 DFQATT and CDR2 SNEGSKA (reference sequence).

The chain combines TRBV11-2 with TRBJ2-4, with D possibly matching TRBD1 (6 bases). The last part of the DNA fits TRBJ2-7 better; the J call may be wrong. The germline V gene has CDR1 SGHAT and CDR2 FQNNGV. The CDR3 loop spans 17 amino acids. CDR3 sequence reads: CASSLAPPGHYAYEQYF. The DNA for the CDR3 is TGTGCCAGCAGCTTAGCACCACCGGGACATTACGCCTACGAGCAGTACTTC.

This clonotype occurred once. An end of the junction differs from the germline gene, which may be a read error. This chain connects TRBV4-3 to TRBJ2-2, with a tentative D call TRBD2 (6 bases). This CDR3 region has 16 residues. Germline V gene data show CDR1 as LGHNA and CDR2 as YSLEER. The CDR3 DNA follows: TGCGCCAGCAGCCAACCGGGACTGTCGAACACCGGGGAGCGGTTTTTT. This codes for CASSQPGLSNTGERFF.

CDR3 region: CASSLRQGADTGELFF. In DNA form, the CDR3 reads TGTGCCAGCAGCTTAAGACAGGGGGCTGACACCGGGGAGCTGTTTTTT. The chain links TRBV7-9 to TRBJ2-2; 10 bases fit TRBD1. Germline V lookup: CDR1 SEHNR, CDR2 FQNEAQ (reference sequence). This CDR3 is built from 16 residues. V shed 2 bases and J 3 bases; nucleotides not matched to a gene: 3.

This clonotype was seen more than once but under ten times. Since a much larger clone is just one base distant, this may be a read error. The chain employs TRBV11-2 and TRBJ2-1; D perhaps matches TRBD1 (6 bases). Germline-derived CDR1 and CDR2 are SGHAT and FQNNGV. The length of the CDR3 is 15 residues. CDR3 protein: CAGSPLEGVYNEQFF. The CDR3 DNA sequence: TGTGCCGGCAGCCCCCTAGAGGGGGTATACAATGAGCAGTTCTTC.

This clonotype has a count of ten or more. The genes are TRBV5-1 and TRBJ1-2; D is unclear. CDR1 is SGHRS and CDR2 is YFSETQ in the germline V gene. This CDR3 contains 14 residues. Deletions cut 4 bases from V and 5 bases from J, with 15 bases between. CDR3 sequence reads: CASSPEGSGYGYTF. CDR3 bases: TGCGCCAGCAGCCCCGAAGGCTCCGGGTATGGCTACACCTTC.

This clonotype was recorded a few times. A much more abundant neighbour one base away suggests this may be a read error. It is unclear where the CDR3 begins or ends on the DNA, so no DNA is shown, and the CDR3 is as TCRdb lists it. The chain joins TRBV2 to TRBJ1-2; TRBD1 was called by the table and not checked on the DNA. The CDR3 numbers 12 amino acids, ends counted. The germline gives CDR1 SNHLY, CDR2 FYNNEI. The CDR3 protein is CASRQNNYGCTF.

This clonotype was seen more than once but under ten times. The chain combines TRBV7-6 with TRBJ1-4; D unresolved. Deletions cut 5 bases from V and 8 bases from J, with 12 bases between. The CDR3 extends over 13 amino acids. Germline V gene data show CDR1 as SGHVS and CDR2 as FNYEAQ. Written as DNA, the CDR3 is TGTGCCAGCAGCCGAAACGACATGGAAAAACTGTTTTTT. Its protein product is CASSRNDMEKLFF. The entire variable domain, with the rest obtained from reference TRBV7-6 and TRBJ1-4, is as follows: GAGVSQSPRYKVTKRGQDVALRCDPISGHVSLYWYRQALGQGPEFLTYFNYEAQQDKSGLPNDRFSAERPEGSISTLTIQRTEQRDSAMYRCASSRNDMEKLFFGSGTQLSVL.

As for this clonotype: One junction end does not reproduce the germline sequence, and a read error may be involved. This chain connects TRBV2 to TRBJ2-1; the D gene is possibly TRBD1 (5 bases). The DNA end is more similar to TRBJ2-7, so the J call may be wrong. Per germline, CDR1 SNHLY and CDR2 FYNNEI. This CDR3 contains 15 residues. As DNA, the CDR3 is TGTGCCAGCAGCGAAGACAGCGCCATCTACAATGAGCAGTACTTC. Its translation: CASSEDSAIYNEQYF.

A remark on this clonotype: A much more abundant neighbour one base away suggests this may be a read error. J is TRBJ1-5 and V is TRBV20-1; D unresolved. Germline values: CDR1 DFQATT, CDR2 SNEGSKA (reference sequence). The CDR3 is 12 amino acids. The V and J ends lost 3 bases and 0 bases respectively, with 3 bases between them. For the CDR3, the DNA is TGCAGTGCTAGGGTTAGCAATCAGCCCCAGCATTTT. Translation gives CSARVSNQPQHF.

Ten or more counts support this clonotype. The chain recombines TRBV5-1 with TRBJ2-3; D unresolved. The CDR3 contains 13 residues. The V gene's germline CDR1 is SGHRS and CDR2 YFSETQ. V was trimmed by 0 bases and J by 5 bases, leaving 7 bases between them. The CDR3 nucleotides read TGCGCCAGCAGCTTGGATCTTTTAGATACGCAGTATTTT. It codes for CASSLDLLDTQYF. Combining the CDR3 with reference TRBV5-1 and TRBJ2-3 gives the whole variable domain KAGVTQTPRYLIKTRGQQVTLSCSPISGHRSVSWYQQTPGQGLQFLFEYFSETQRNKGNFPGRFSGRQFSNSRSEMNVSTLELGDSALYLCASSLDLLDTQYFGPGTRLTVL.

The V gene is TRBV10-3, the J gene TRBJ2-1; D possibly corresponds to TRBD2 (6 bases). The CDR3 is 13 amino acids. The germline V gene has CDR1 ENHRY and CDR2 SYGVKD. V was cut by 6 bases and J by 8 bases, with 14 bases left in between. CDR3 loop: CAISPAGLDEQFF. In DNA, the CDR3 is TGTGCCATCAGCCCCGCGGGGTTGGATGAGCAGTTCTTC.

In its sample, this clonotype was seen a few times. J is TRBJ1-5 and V is TRBV10-3, with a weak D call TRBD1 (6 bases). Trimming shortened V by 10 bases and J by 10 bases, and 20 bases separated the two germline ends. Germline loops: CDR1 ENHRY, CDR2 SYGVKD. This CDR3 contains 13 residues. The CDR3 region is CATTLGHGTPQHF. The CDR3 nucleotides read TGTGCCACGACATTGGGACACGGTACCCCCCAGCATTTT.

This clonotype was counted a few times. V and J are TRBV12-3 or TRBV12-4 and TRBJ1-2, with no clear D. Trimming pared 3 bases from V and 7 bases from J, leaving 9 bases between. This CDR3 spans 12 amino acids. The CDR3 DNA follows: TGTGCCAGCAGTTTGGTAGGAGGTGGCTACACCTTC. Its protein product is CASSLVGGGYTF.

This clonotype was counted ten times or more. CDR3 sequence (DNA): TGTGCCTGGAGTGTAACAGGGTCCTACGAGCAGTACTTC. This codes for CAWSVTGSYEQYF. V usage is TRBV30 and J usage is TRBJ2-7; TRBD1 might be the D (6 bases). The CDR3 is made up of 13 amino acids. The germline V gene encodes CDR1 GTSNPN and CDR2 SVGIG (reference sequence). The V and J ends lost 0 bases and 1 base respectively, with 7 bases between them.

This clonotype was seen repeatedly, ten times or more. The DNA of the CDR3 is TGTGCCAGCAGCTTAGGTGGGCCGAGGGAGCCCCAGCATTTT. This codes for CASSLGGPREPQHF. The chain joins TRBV7-9 to TRBJ1-5; D unclear. CDR1 SEHNR and CDR2 FQNEAQ come from the germline V gene (reference sequence). Trimming stripped 1 base from V and 8 bases from J, with 12 bases between. CDR3 length: 14 amino acids. Looking up the rest from reference TRBV7-9 and TRBJ1-5 gives the full variable domain: DTGVSQNPRHKITKRGQNVTFRCDPISEHNRLYWYRQTLGQGPEFLTYFQNEAQLEKSRLLSDRFSAERPKGSFSTLEIQRTEQGDSAMYLCASSLGGPREPQHFGDGTRLSIL.

This clonotype was observed many times. The chain has TRBV11-1 and TRBJ2-4, with 9 bases aligning to TRBD2. Per the germline V gene, CDR1 is SGHAT and CDR2 is FQDESV (reference sequence). The CDR3 runs to 15 residues. Trimming at V came to 1 base and at J to 9 bases, leaving 7 bases not matched to a gene. CDR3 in DNA: TGTGCCAGCAGCTTAGATTGGACTAGCGTCGGCATTCAGTACTTC. This gives the protein CASSLDWTSVGIQYF.

This clonotype has only a few counts. The junction does not match germline at one end; this may be a read error. The chain has TRBV20-1 and TRBJ2-4; D is tentatively TRBD1 or TRBD2 (5 bases each). The J call could be wrong; TRBJ2-7 is a better fit for the DNA end. This CDR3 comprises 15 residues. The germline gives CDR1 DFQATT, CDR2 SNEGSKA (reference sequence). CDR3 sequence (DNA): TGCGGTGCCGAGGGACCGGTGACCGGTCAGGACGAGCAGTACTTC. Its protein is CGAEGPVTGQDEQYF.

In regard to this clonotype: A read error is possible here, since a much larger clone lies one base away. Given the absence of the conserved phenylalanine or tryptophan at the CDR3 end, a read error is likely. The chain employs TRBV20-1 and TRBJ1-5; 9 nucleotides match TRBD1. The CDR3 sequence is 16 residues long. V lost 1 base, J lost 7 bases, and 11 bases stayed unmatched. Per the germline V gene, CDR1 is DFQATT and CDR2 is SNEGSKA (reference sequence). CDR3 region: CSARVPGQGREQPQHC. The CDR3 DNA sequence: TGCAGTGCTAGAGTACCGGGACAGGGAAGGGAGCAGCCCCAGCATTGT.

With respect to this clonotype: A clone one base away is much larger, so this may be a read error. The chain combines TRBV24-1 with TRBJ2-5; D is ambiguous. The CDR3 totals 13 residues. CDR1 KGHDR and CDR2 SFDVKD come from the germline V gene. V was shortened by 1 base and J by 11 bases, with 13 bases between the two germline ends. Here the CDR3 DNA reads TGTGCCACCAGTGATTTAGGGCTGAATGAGCAGTACTTC. Amino acids: CATSDLGLNEQYF.

This clonotype has a count of ten or more. This rearrangement joins TRBV5-1 to TRBJ2-1, with D possibly matching TRBD1 (6 bases). This CDR3 contains 15 residues. Trimming shortened V by 4 bases and J by 4 bases, and 15 bases separated the two germline ends. In germline, CDR1 is SGHRS, CDR2 YFSETQ. CDR3 nucleotides: TGCGCCAGCAGCACCGAGGGGGTTAGGTACAATGAGCAGTTCTTC. This translates into CASSTEGVRYNEQFF.

This clonotype was seen repeatedly, ten times or more. CDR3 sequence: CSASGGRGAQETQYF. CDR3 nucleotide sequence: TGCAGTGCTAGCGGCGGACGGGGGGCACAAGAGACCCAGTACTTC. The rearrangement links TRBV20-1 to TRBJ2-5; maybe TRBD2 (7 bases). V lost 3 bases and J 2 bases, leaving 16 bases between the germline ends. The CDR3 has 15 amino acids. Germline-derived CDR1 and CDR2 are DFQATT and SNEGSKA (reference sequence).

This rearrangement joins TRBV6-1 to TRBJ1-6; weak D call: TRBD1 (6 bases). This CDR3 contains 16 residues. Between the trimmed V and J ends, which lost 2 bases and 10 bases, there was a span of 18 bases. Germline V CDR1 and CDR2: MNHNS, SASEGT. This CDR3 is CASSEQGRSPGSPLHF. The CDR3 DNA sequence: TGTGCCAGCAGTGAACAGGGGCGGTCCCCTGGATCACCCCTCCACTTT.

The chain links TRBV6-1 to TRBJ2-1, with TRBD2 matching over 11 bases. The CDR3 consists of 15 residues. The V gene's germline CDR1 is MNHNS and CDR2 SASEGT. Trimming removed 4 bases from V and 15 bases from J; junction bases left unmatched: 14. DNA of the CDR3: TGTGCCAGCAGTGGTACCGGGACTAGCGGACATAAAGTGTTCTTC. It codes for CASSGTGTSGHKVFF.